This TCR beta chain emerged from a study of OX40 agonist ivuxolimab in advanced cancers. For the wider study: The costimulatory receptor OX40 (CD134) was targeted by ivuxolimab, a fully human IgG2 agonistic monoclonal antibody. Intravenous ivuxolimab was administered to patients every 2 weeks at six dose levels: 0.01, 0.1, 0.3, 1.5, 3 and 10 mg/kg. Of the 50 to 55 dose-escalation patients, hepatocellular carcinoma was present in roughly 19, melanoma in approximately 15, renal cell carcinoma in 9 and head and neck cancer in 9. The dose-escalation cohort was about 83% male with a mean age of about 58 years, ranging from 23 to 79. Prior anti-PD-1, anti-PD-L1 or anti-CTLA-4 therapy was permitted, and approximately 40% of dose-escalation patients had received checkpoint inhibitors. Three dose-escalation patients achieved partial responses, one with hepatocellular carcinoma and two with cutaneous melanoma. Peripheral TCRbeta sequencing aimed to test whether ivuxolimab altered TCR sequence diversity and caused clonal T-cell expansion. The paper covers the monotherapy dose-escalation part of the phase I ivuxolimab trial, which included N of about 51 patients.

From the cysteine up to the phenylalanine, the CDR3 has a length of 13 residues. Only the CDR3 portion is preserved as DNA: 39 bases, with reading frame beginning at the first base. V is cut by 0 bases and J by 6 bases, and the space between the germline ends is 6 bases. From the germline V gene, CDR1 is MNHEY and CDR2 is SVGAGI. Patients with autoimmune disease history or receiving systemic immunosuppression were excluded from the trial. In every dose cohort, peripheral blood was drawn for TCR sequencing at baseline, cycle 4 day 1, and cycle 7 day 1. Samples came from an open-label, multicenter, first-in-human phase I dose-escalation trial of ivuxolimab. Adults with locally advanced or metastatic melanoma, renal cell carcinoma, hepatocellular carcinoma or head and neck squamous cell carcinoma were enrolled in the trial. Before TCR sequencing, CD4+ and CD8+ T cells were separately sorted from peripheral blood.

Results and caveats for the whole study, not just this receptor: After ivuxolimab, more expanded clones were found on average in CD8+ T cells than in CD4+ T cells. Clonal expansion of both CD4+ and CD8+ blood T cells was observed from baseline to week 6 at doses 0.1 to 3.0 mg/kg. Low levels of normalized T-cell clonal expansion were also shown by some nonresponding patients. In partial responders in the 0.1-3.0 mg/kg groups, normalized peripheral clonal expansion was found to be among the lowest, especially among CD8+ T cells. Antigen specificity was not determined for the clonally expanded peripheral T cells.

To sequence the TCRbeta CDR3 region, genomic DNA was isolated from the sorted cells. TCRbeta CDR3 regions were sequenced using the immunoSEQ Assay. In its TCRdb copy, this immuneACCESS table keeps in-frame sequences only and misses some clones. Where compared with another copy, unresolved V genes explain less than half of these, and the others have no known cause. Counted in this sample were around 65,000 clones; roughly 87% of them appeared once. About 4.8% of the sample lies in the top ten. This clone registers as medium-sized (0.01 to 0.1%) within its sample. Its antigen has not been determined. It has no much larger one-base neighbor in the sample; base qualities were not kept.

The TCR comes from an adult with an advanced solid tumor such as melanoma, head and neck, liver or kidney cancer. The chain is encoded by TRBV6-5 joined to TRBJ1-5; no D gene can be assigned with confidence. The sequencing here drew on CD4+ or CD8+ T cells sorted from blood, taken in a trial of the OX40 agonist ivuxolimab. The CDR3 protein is CASSYSIVQPQHF. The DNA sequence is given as TGTGCCAGCAGTTACTCGATCGTTCAGCCCCAGCATTTT.